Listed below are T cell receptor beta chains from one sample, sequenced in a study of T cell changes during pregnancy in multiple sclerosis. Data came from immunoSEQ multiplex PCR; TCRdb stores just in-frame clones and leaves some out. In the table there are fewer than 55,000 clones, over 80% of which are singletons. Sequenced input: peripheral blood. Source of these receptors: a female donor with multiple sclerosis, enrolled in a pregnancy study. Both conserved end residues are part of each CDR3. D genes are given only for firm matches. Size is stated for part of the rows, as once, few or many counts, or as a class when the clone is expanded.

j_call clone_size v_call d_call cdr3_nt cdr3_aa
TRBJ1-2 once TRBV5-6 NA TGTGCCAGCAGCTTGGGGTTATTTGGGAAGCCACTTAACTATGGCTACACCTTC CASSLGLFGKPLNYGYTF
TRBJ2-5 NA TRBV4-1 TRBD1 TGCGCCAGCAGCCAAGACGGGCAGGGGGCTACGACCCAGTACTTC CASSQDGQGATTQYF
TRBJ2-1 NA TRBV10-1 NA TGCGCCAGCAGTGCCGGGAGCCCCTACAATGAGCAGTTCTTC CASSAGSPYNEQFF
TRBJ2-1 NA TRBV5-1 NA TGCGCCAGCACCACCGGGACGGGTTCCAATGAGCAGTTCTTC CASTTGTGSNEQFF
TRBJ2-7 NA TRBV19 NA TGTGCCAGTACCTCAGAAACTGGGGGGTACGAGCAGTACTTC CASTSETGGYEQYF
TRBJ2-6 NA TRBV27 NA TGTGCCAGCGCTGAGGTCTCTGGGGCCAACGTCCTGACTTTC CASAEVSGANVLTF
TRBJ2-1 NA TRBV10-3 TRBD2 TGTGCCATCATCCAGCGGGACGGCAATGAGCAGTTCTTC CAIIQRDGNEQFF
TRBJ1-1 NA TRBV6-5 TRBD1 TGTGCCAGCGGCCGTGACAGGGGGAACACTGAAGCTTTCTTT CASGRDRGNTEAFF
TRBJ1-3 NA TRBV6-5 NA TGTGCCAGCATCCTAGGGGACACCATATATTTT CASILGDTIYF
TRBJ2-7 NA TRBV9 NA TGTGCCAGCAGCGTAGGTGAGGGGGAATCATACGAGCAGTACTTC CASSVGEGESYEQYF
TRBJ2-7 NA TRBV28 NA TGTGCCAGCAGGGGAGGAGGGGCCTACGAGCAGTACTTC CASRGGGAYEQYF
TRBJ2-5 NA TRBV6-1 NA TGTGCCAGCAGTGAAGATGGGGGAGACCAAGAGACCCAGTACTTC CASSEDGGDQETQYF
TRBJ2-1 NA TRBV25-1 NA TGTGCCAGCTCAGACAGGCTCTCCTACAATGAGCAGTTCTTC CASSDRLSYNEQFF
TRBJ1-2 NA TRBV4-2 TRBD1 TGTGCCAGCAGCCCACGAAATGACAGGGGTTTTGGCTACACCTTC CASSPRNDRGFGYTF
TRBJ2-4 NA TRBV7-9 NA TGTGCCTGCGTCCCACAGGTGGTAGCCAAAAACATTCAGTACTTC CACVPQVVAKNIQYF
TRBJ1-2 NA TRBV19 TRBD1 TGTGCCAGTAGTACGGGACAGGGGATGAAGCATGGCTACACCTTC CASSTGQGMKHGYTF
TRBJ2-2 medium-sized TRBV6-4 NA TGTGCCAGCAGTGCCGGGAACACCGGGGAGCTGTTTTTT CASSAGNTGELFF
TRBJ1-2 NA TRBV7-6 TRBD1 TGTGCCAGCAGCTTAGACTTGTGGACAGGGGGCGGAAAGGACTATGGCTACACCTTC CASSLDLWTGGGKDYGYTF
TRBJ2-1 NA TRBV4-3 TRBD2 TGCGCCAGCAGTCCATCTAGCGGGAACCCCTACAATGAGCAGTTCTTC CASSPSSGNPYNEQFF
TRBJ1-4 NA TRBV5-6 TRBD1 TGTGCCAGCAGCCCGAGGTGGGGACAGAGAAATGAAAAACTGTTTTTT CASSPRWGQRNEKLFF
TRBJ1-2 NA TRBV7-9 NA TGTGCCAGCAGGAAGGGACTCATTAACTATGGCTACACCTTC CASRKGLINYGYTF
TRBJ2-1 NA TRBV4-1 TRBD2 TGCGCCAGCAGCCAAGTTCTGGGGGGGTACAATGAGCAGTTCTTC CASSQVLGGYNEQFF
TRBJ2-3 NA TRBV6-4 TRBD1 TGTGCCAGCAGTGACTCCGGGACAGGTCACACAGATACGCAGTATTTT CASSDSGTGHTDTQYF
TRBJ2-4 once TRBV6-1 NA TGTGCCAGCAGTGAACAAAGGGTTGGCAAAAACATTCAGTACTTC CASSEQRVGKNIQYF
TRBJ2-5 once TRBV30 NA TGTGCCTGGAGGGAGGGGGAGGTGACCCAGTACTTC CAWREGEVTQYF
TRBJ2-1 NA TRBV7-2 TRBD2 TGTGCCAGCAGCTTAGTTCGACTAGCGGTTTACAATGAGCAGTTCTTC CASSLVRLAVYNEQFF
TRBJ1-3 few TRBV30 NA TGTGCCTGGAGTCTAGGTAACACCATATATTTT CAWSLGNTIYF
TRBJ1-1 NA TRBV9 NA TGTGCCAGCAGCGGCCCTAGAGATGGAGCTTTCTTT CASSGPRDGAFF
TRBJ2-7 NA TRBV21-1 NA TGTGCCAGCAAGGTAAAATACTACGAGCAGTACTTC CASKVKYYEQYF
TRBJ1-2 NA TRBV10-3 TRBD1 TGTGCCATCAGAGGGACAGAAACTAACTATGGCTACACCTTC CAIRGTETNYGYTF
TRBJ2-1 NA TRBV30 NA TGTGCCTGGAGCCGGATACAGAATGAGCAGTTCTTC CAWSRIQNEQFF
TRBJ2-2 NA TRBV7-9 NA TGTGCCAGCACCCAGATTGATGCGTTCTCTGGGGAGCTGTTTTTT CASTQIDAFSGELFF
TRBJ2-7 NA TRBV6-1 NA TGTGCCAGCAGTGAAGCGGGCGAGCAGTACTTC CASSEAGEQYF
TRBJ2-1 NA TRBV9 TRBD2 TGTGCCAGCAGCGTAGGTTTGAGTAGCGGGAGCGGCAATGAGCAGTTCTTC CASSVGLSSGSGNEQFF
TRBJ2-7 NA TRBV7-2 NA TGTGCCAGCAGCCGTGACAGAGCATACGAGCAGTACTTC CASSRDRAYEQYF
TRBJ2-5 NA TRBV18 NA TGTGCCAGCTCACCGCGGGGAGGAACGGAGACCCAGTACTTC CASSPRGGTETQYF
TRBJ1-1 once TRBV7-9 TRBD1 TGTGCCAGCAGCATGCCTTCAGGGGGGAGGTCTGAAGCTTTCTTT CASSMPSGGRSEAFF
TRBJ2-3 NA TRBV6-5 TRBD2 TGTGCCAGCAGGCTAGCGGCCACAGATACGCAGTATTTT CASRLAATDTQYF
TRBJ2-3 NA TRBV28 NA TGTGCCAGCACCGGGGGAGATACGCAGTATTTT CASTGGDTQYF
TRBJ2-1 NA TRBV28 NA TGTGCCAGCAGTCTACCCCCGTTCGCACCGCTTAATGAGCAGTTCTTC CASSLPPFAPLNEQFF
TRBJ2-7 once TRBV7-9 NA TGTGCCAGCAGCTCCTTCGGATCGGCGAGTGAGCAGTACTTC CASSSFGSASEQYF
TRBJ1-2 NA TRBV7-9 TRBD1 TGTGCCAGCAGTCCGACAGGGGAACTAGTTGGCTACACCTTC CASSPTGELVGYTF
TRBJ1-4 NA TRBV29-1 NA TGCAGCGTCGGAGGGGGAGGTGAAAAACTGTTTTTT CSVGGGGEKLFF
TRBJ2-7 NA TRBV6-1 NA TGTGCCAGCAGTGATGGACTTAAGCAGTACTTC CASSDGLKQYF
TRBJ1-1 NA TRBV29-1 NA TGCAGCGTGGAATACGCGGGGAACACTGAAGCTTTCTTT CSVEYAGNTEAFF
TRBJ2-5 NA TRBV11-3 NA TGTGCCAGCAGCTTAGACGTGGACAGTGACCGGGAGACCCAGTACTTC CASSLDVDSDRETQYF
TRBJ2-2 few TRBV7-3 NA TGTGCCAGCAGCCCAGGGGGACTACCCACCGGGGAGCTGTTTTTT CASSPGGLPTGELFF
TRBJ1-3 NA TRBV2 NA TGTGCCAGCAGTGACGGGCCGCTCTCTGGAAACACCATATATTTT CASSDGPLSGNTIYF
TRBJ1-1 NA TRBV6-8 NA TGTGCCACCAACAATTCGCGGGAGTCCAACACTGAAGCTTTCTTT CATNNSRESNTEAFF
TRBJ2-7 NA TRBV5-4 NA TGTGCCAGCAGCTTGGACTTGGACCGAGAGCAGTACTTC CASSLDLDREQYF
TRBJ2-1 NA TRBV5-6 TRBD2 TGTGCCAGCATCCTCCGGGGGGTACCGGCCTACAATGAGCAGTTCTTC CASILRGVPAYNEQFF
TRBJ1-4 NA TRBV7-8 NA TGTGCCAGCAGCTCCCACAGGGTTGAAAAACTGTTTTTT CASSSHRVEKLFF
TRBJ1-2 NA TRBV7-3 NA TGTGCCAGCAGCTTAAGAAGGGCCGGGTATGGCTACACCTTC CASSLRRAGYGYTF